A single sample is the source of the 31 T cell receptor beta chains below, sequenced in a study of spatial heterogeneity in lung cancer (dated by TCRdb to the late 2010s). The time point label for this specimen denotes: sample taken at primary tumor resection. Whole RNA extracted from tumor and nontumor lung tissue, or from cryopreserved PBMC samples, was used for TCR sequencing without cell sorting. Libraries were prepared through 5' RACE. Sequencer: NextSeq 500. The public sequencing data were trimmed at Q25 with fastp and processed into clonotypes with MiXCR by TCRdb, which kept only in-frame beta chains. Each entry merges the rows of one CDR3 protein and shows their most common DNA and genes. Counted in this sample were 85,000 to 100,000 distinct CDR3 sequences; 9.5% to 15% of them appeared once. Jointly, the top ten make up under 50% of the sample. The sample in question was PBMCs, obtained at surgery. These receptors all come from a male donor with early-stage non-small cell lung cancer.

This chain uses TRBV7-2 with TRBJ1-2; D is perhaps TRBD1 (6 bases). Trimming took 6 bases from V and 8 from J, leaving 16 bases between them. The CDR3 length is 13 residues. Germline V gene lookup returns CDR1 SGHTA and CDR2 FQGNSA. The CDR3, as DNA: TGTGCCAGCAGTTTTAGCAGGGGCCGGGGCTACACCTTC. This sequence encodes CASSFSRGRGYTF.

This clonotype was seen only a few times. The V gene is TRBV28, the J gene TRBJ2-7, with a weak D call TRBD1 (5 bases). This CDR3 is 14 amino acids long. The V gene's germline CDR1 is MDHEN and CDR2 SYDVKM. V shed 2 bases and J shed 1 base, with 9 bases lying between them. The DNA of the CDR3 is TGTGCCAGCAGTTTAGGGGCGGATTCCTACGAGCAGTACTTC. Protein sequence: CASSLGADSYEQYF.

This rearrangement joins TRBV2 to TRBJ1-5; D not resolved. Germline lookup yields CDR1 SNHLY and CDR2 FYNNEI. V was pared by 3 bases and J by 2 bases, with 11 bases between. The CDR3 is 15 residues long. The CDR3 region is CASSEVSFGNQPQHF. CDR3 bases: TGTGCCAGCAGTGAGGTTTCGTTTGGCAATCAGCCCCAGCATTTT.

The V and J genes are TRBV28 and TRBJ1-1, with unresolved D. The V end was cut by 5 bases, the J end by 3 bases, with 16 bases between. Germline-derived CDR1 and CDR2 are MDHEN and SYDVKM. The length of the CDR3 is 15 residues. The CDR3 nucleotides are TGTGCCAGCAGTCCCCCCGACGGGGTGCACACTGAAGCTTTCTTT. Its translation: CASSPPDGVHTEAFF. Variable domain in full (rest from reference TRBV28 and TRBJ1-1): DVKVTQSSRYLVKRTGEKVFLECVQDMDHENMFWYRQDPGLGLRLIYFSYDVKMKEKGDIPEGYSVSREKKERFSLILESASTNQTSMYLCASSPPDGVHTEAFFGQGTRLTVV.

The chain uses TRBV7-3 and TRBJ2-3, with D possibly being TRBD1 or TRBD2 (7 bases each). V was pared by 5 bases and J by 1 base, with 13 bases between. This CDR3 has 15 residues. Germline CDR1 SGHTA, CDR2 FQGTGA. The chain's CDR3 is CASSPRGGRTDTQYF. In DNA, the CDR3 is TGTGCCAGCAGCCCCAGGGGGGGCCGCACAGATACGCAGTATTTT.

Here the CDR3 reads CASRAGTRNAYEQYF. The DNA of the CDR3 is TGTGCCAGCAGAGCCGGGACTAGAAATGCCTACGAGCAGTACTTC. The chain joins TRBV6-2 or TRBV6-3 to TRBJ2-7; 8 nucleotides align to TRBD2. Trimming at V came to 6 bases and at J to 2 bases, leaving 9 bases not matched to a gene. CDR1 is MNHEY and CDR2 is SVGEGT in the germline V gene. The CDR3 covers 15 residues.

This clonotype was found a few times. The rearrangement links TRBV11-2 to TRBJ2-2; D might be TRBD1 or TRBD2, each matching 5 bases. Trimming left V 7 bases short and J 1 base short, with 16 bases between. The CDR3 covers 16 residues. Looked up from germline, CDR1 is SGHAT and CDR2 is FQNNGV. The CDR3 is CASNTRGGKNTGELFF. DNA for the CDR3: TGTGCCAGCAACACGAGGGGCGGAAAGAACACCGGGGAGCTGTTTTTT.

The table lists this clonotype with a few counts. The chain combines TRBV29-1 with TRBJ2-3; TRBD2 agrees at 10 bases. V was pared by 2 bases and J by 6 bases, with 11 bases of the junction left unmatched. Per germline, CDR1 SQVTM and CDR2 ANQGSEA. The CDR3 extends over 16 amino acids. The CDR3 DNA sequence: TGCAGCGTTGAATCACTAGCGGGATCCCTTTTTGATACGCAGTATTTT. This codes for CSVESLAGSLFDTQYF.

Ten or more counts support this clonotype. This CDR3 reads CASSPLWERTTGANVLTF. CDR3 DNA: TGCGCCAGCAGCCCCCTCTGGGAGCGCACCACTGGGGCCAACGTCCTGACTTTC. This chain connects TRBV5-1 to TRBJ2-6; the D gene is possibly TRBD2 (5 bases). Trimming removed 4 bases at V and 2 bases at J, with 19 bases between. Germline V gene sequence: CDR1 SGHRS, CDR2 YFSETQ. The CDR3 spans 18 residues.

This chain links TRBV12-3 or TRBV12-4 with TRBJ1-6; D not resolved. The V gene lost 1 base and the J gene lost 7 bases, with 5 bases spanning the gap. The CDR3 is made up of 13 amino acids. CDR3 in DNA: TGTGCCAGCAGTTTAGTTCAGAATTCACCCCTCCACTTT. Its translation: CASSLVQNSPLHF.

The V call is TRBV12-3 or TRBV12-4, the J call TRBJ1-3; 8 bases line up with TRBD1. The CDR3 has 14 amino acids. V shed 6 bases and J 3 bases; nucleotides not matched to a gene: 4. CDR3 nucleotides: TGTGCCAGCAGAGATGGACAGGGTGGAAACACCATATATTTT. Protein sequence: CASRDGQGGNTIYF.

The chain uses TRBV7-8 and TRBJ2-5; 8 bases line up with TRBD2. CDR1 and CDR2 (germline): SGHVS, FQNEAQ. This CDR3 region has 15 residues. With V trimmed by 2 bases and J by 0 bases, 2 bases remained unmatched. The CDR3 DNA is TGTGCCAGCAGCTTACGTAGCGGGGACCAAGAGACCCAGTACTTC. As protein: CASSLRSGDQETQYF.

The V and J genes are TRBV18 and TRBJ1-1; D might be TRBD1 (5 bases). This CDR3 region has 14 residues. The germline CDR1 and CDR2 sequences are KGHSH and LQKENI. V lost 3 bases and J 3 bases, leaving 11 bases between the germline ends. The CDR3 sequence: CASSPTDIDTEAFF. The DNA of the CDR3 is TGTGCCAGCTCACCTACGGACATCGACACTGAAGCTTTCTTT. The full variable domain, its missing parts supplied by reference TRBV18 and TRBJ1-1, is NAGVMQNPRHLVRRRGQEARLRCSPMKGHSHVYWYRQLPEEGLKFMVYLQKENIIDESGMPKERFSAEFPKEGPSILRIQQVVRGDSAAYFCASSPTDIDTEAFFGQGTRLTVV.

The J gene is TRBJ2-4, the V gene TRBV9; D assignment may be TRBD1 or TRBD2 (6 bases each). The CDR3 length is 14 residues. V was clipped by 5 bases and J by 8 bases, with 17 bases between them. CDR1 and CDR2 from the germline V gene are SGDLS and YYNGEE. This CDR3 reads CASSVTGAQDIQYF. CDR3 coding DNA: TGTGCCAGCAGTGTAACGGGGGCGCAGGACATTCAGTACTTC. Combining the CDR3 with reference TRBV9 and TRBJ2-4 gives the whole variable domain DSGVTQTPKHLITATGQRVTLRCSPRSGDLSVYWYQQSLDQGLQFLIQYYNGEERAKGNILERFSAQQFPDLHSELNLSSLELGDSALYFCASSVTGAQDIQYFGAGTRLSVL.

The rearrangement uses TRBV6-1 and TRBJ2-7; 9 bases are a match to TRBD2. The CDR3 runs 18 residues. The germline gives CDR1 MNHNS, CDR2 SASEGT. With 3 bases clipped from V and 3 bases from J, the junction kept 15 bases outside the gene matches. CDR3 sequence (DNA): TGTGCCAGCAGTGATTTGGGTAGCGGGAGAAATTCCGTCTACGAGCAGTACTTC. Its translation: CASSDLGSGRNSVYEQYF.

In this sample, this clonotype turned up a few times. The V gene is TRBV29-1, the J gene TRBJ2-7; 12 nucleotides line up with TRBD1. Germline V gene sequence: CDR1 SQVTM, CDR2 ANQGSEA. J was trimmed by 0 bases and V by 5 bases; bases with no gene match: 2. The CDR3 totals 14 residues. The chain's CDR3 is CSVRDRGPSYEQYF. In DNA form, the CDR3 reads TGCAGCGTTCGGGACAGGGGGCCCTCCTACGAGCAGTACTTC.

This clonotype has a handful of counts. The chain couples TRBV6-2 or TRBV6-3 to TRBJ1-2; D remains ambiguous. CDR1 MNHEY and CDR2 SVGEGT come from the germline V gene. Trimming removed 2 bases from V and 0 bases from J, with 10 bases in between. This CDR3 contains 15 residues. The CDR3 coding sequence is TGTGCCAGCAGTTACGGCAGCAGAGCTAACTATGGCTACACCTTC. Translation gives CASSYGSRANYGYTF.

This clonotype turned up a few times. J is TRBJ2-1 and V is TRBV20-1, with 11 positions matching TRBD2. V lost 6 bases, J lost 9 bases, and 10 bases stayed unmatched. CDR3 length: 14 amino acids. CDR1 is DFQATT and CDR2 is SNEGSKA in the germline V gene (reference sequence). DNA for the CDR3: TGCAGTGCCGAGTATAGCGGGAGGGCCGGTGAGCAGTTCTTC. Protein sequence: CSAEYSGRAGEQFF.

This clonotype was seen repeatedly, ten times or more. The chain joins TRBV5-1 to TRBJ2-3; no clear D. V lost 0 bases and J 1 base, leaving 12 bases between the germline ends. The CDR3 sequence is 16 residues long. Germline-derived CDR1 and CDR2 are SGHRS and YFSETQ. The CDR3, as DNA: TGCGCCAGCAGCTTGGATGGTAGCCTGGGCACAGATACGCAGTATTTT. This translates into CASSLDGSLGTDTQYF. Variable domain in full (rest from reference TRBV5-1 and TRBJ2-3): KAGVTQTPRYLIKTRGQQVTLSCSPISGHRSVSWYQQTPGQGLQFLFEYFSETQRNKGNFPGRFSGRQFSNSRSEMNVSTLELGDSALYLCASSLDGSLGTDTQYFGPGTRLTVL.

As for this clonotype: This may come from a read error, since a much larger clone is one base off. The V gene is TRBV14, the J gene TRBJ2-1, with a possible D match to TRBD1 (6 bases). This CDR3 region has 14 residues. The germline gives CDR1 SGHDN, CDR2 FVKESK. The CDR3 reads CASSQSRGYNEQLF. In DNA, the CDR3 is TGTGCCAGCAGCCAATCTAGGGGGTACAATGAGCAGCTCTTC.

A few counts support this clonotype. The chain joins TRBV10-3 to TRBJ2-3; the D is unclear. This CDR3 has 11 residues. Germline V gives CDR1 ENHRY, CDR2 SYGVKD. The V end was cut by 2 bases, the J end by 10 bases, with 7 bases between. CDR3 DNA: TGTGCCATCAGTGAGCGCCCAGCGCAGTATTTT. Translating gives CAISERPAQYF.

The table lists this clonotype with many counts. Written as DNA, the CDR3 is TGTGCCAGCAGTACGGCACTAGCGAACATTCAGTACTTC. This codes for CASSTALANIQYF. This chain uses TRBV6-2 or TRBV6-3 with TRBJ2-4; TRBD2 matches 7 bases. Germline V lookup: CDR1 MNHEY, CDR2 SVGEGT. The CDR3 consists of 13 residues. Germline trimming cut 5 bases from V and 7 bases from J; bases unmatched to any gene: 5.

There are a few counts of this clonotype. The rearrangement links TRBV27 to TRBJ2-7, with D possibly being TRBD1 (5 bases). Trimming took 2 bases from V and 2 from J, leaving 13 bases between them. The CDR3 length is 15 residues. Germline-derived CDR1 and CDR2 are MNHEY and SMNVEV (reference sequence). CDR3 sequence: CASSLNTGPTYEQYF. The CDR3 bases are TGTGCCAGCAGTTTAAACACAGGCCCAACCTACGAGCAGTACTTC.

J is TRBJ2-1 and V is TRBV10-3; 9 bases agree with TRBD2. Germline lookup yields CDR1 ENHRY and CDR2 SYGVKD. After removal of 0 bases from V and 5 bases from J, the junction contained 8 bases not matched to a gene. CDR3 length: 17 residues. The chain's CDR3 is CAISESRASGDHNEQFF. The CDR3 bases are TGTGCCATCAGTGAGTCGCGGGCTAGCGGGGATCACAATGAGCAGTTCTTC.

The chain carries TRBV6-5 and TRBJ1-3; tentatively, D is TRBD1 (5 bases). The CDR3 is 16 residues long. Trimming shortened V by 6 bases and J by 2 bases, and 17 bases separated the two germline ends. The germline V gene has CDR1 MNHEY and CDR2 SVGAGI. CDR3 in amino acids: CASRTGTIFPGNTIYF. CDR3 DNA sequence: TGTGCCAGCAGGACCGGGACCATATTCCCTGGAAACACCATATATTTT.

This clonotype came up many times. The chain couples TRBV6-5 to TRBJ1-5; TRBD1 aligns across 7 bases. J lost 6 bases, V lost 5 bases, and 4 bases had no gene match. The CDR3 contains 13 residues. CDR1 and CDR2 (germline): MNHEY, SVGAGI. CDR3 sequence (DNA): TGTGCCAGCAGTCGACAGGGTAGTCAGCCCCAGCATTTT. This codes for CASSRQGSQPQHF.

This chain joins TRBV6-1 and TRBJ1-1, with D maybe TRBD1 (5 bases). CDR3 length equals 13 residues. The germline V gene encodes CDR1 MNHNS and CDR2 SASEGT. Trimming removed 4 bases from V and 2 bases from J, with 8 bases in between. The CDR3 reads CASSADRNTEAFF. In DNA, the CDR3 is TGTGCCAGCAGTGCCGACAGAAACACTGAAGCTTTCTTT.

The CDR3 loop is CASSGVTMNTEAFF. The CDR3 DNA follows: TGTGCCAGCAGTGGGGTCACCATGAACACTGAAGCTTTCTTT. The J gene is TRBJ1-1, the V gene TRBV2, with D unresolved. Trimming left V 4 bases short and J 0 bases short, with 9 bases between. The germline V gene has CDR1 SNHLY and CDR2 FYNNEI. This CDR3 has 14 amino acids.

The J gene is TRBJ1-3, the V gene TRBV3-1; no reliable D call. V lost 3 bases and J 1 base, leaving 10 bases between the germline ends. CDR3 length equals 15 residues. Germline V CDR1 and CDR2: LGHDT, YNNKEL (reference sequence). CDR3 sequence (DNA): TGTGCCAGCAGCCACATGTCGGGGTCTGGAAACACCATATATTTT. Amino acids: CASSHMSGSGNTIYF.

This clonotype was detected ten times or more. As DNA, the CDR3 is TGTGCCAGCAGAATAACAAGGAATAATCAGCCCCAGCATTTT. Translation: CASRITRNNQPQHF. The chain carries TRBV6-6 and TRBJ1-5; D not certain. CDR3 length equals 14 residues. V dropped 6 bases and J dropped 4 bases, with 13 bases sitting between them. The V gene's germline CDR1 is MNHNY and CDR2 SVGAGI (reference sequence).

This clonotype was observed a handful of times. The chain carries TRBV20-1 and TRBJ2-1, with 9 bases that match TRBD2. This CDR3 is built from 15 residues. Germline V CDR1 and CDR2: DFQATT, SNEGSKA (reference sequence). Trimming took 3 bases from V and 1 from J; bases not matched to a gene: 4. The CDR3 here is CSARGTSWSYNEQFF. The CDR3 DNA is TGCAGTGCTAGGGGGACTAGCTGGTCCTACAATGAGCAGTTCTTC.